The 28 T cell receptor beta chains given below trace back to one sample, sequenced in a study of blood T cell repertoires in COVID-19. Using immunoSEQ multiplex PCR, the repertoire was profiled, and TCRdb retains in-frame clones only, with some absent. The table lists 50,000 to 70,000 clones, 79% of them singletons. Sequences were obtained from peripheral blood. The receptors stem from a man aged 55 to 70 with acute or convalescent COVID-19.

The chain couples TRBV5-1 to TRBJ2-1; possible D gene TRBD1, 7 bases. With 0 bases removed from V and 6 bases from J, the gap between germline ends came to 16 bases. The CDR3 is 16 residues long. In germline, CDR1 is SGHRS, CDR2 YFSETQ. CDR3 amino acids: CASSLVRRAGGNEQFF. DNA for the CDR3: TGCGCCAGCAGCTTGGTTAGGAGGGCAGGGGGCAATGAGCAGTTCTTC.

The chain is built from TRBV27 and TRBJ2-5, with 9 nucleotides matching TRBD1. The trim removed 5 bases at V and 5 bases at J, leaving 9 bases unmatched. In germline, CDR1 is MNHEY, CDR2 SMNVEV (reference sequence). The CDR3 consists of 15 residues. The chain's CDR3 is CASSLLGTGLETQYF. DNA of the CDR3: TGTGCCAGCAGTCTCCTAGGGACAGGGCTGGAGACCCAGTACTTC.

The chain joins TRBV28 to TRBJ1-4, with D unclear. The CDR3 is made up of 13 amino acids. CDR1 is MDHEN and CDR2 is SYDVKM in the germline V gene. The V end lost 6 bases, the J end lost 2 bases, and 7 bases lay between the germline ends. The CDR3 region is CASSRGTNEKLFF. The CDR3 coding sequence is TGTGCCAGCAGCCGCGGGACTAATGAAAAACTGTTTTTT.

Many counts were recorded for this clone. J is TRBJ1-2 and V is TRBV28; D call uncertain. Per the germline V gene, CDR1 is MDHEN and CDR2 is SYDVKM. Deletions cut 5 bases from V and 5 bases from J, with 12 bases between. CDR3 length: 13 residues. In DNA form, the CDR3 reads TGTGCCAGCAGTCCCCCGGGAGCTTATGGCTACACCTTC. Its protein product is CASSPPGAYGYTF.

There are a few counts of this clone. The CDR3 nucleotides are TGTGCCAGCAGCCCAAGAGGAGGGTTGAACACTGAAGCTTTCTTT. Its protein product is CASSPRGGLNTEAFF. The chain uses TRBV9 and TRBJ1-1; the D is unclear. CDR3 length equals 15 residues. The V end lost 4 bases, the J end lost 0 bases, and 13 bases lay between the germline ends. Germline CDR1 SGDLS, CDR2 YYNGEE.

CDR3 DNA: TGTGCCAGCAGTTTGTTAAAGGGGGCCTATTTGGGGACTGAAGCTTTCTTT. Translated: CASSLLKGAYLGTEAFF. This sequence joins TRBV28 and TRBJ1-1, with TRBD1 matching 7 bases. The V segment lost 3 bases and the J segment 5 bases; nucleotides outside the gene matches: 15. CDR1 and CDR2 (germline): MDHEN, SYDVKM. The CDR3 sequence is 17 residues long.

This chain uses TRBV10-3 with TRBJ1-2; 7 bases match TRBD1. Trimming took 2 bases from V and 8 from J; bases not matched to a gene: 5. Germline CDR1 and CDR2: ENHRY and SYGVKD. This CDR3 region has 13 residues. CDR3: CAISEDRVGGYTF. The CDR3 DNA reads TGTGCCATCAGTGAGGACAGGGTAGGGGGCTACACCTTC.

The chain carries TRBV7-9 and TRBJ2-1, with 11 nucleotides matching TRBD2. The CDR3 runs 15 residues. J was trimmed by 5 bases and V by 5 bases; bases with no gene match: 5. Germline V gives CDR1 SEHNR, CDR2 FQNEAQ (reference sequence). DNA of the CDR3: TGTGCCAGCAGCCTGACTAGCGGGGCTCACAATGAGCAGTTCTTC. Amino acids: CASSLTSGAHNEQFF.

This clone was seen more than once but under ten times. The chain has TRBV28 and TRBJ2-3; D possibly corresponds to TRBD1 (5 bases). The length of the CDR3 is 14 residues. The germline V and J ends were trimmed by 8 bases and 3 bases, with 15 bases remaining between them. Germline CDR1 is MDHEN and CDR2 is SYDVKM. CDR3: CASSRRTPTDTQYF. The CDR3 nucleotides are TGTGCCAGCTCTCGGCGGACACCAACAGATACGCAGTATTTT. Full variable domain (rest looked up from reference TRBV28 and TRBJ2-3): DVKVTQSSRYLVKRTGEKVFLECVQDMDHENMFWYRQDPGLGLRLIYFSYDVKMKEKGDIPEGYSVSREKKERFSLILESASTNQTSMYLCASSRRTPTDTQYFGPGTRLTVL.

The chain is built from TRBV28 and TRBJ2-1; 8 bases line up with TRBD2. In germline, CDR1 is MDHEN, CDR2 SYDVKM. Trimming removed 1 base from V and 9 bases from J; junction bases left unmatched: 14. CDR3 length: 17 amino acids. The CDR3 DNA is TGTGCCAGCAGTTTATTGGGGAGTAGGACTCGGGGGGGTGAGCAGTTCTTC. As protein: CASSLLGSRTRGGEQFF.

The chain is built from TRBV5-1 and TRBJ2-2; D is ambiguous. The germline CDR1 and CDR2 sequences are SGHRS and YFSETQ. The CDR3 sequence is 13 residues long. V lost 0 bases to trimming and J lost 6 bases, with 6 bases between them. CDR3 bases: TGCGCCAGCAGCTTGGAATTAGCCGGGGAGCTGTTTTTT. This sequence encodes CASSLELAGELFF.

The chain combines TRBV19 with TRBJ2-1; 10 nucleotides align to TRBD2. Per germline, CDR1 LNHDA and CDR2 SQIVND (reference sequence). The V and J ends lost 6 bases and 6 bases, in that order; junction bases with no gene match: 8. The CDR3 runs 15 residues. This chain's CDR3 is CASRQPGLASNEQFF. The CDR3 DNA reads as TGTGCCAGTAGGCAACCGGGACTAGCGTCCAATGAGCAGTTCTTC.

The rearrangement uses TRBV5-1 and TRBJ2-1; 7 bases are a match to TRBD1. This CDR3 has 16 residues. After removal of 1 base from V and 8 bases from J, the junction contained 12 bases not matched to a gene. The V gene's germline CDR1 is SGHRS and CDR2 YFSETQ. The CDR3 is CASSLLLTTGLHEQFF. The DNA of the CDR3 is TGCGCCAGCAGCTTGTTGCTAACGACAGGGTTACATGAGCAGTTCTTC.

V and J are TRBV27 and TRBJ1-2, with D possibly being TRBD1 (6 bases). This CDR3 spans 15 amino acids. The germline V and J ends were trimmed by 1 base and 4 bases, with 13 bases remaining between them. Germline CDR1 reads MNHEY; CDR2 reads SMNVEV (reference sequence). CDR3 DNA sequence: TGTGCCAGCAGTTTATTGGGGGGGCCTCGCTATGGCTACACCTTC. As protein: CASSLLGGPRYGYTF.

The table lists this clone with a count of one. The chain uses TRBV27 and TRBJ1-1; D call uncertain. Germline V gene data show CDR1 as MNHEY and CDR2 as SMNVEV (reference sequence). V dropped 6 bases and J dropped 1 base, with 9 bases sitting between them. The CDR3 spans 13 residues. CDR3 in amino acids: CASSYRGNTEAFF. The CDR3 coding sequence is TGTGCCAGCAGCTACCGGGGGAACACTGAAGCTTTCTTT.

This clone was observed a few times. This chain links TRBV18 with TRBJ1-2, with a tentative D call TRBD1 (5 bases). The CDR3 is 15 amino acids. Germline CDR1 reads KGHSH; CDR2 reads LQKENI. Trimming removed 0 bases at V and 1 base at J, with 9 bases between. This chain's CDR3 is CASSPPSTVNYGYTF. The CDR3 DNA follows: TGTGCCAGCTCACCACCCTCGACAGTTAACTATGGCTACACCTTC. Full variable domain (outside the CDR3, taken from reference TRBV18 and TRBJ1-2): NAGVMQNPRHLVRRRGQEARLRCSPMKGHSHVYWYRQLPEEGLKFMVYLQKENIIDESGMPKERFSAEFPKEGPSILRIQQVVRGDSAAYFCASSPPSTVNYGYTFGSGTRLTVV.

The CDR3 loop is CSVGTGGRLGLAEAFF. The CDR3 DNA is TGCAGCGTTGGAACAGGGGGACGCCTCGGCCTCGCTGAAGCTTTCTTT. This chain uses TRBV29-1 with TRBJ1-1, with TRBD1 identical over 8 bases. This CDR3 comprises 16 residues. V trimming: 4 bases; J trimming: 6 bases; junction bases outside the gene matches: 16. From germline, CDR1 is SQVTM and CDR2 ANQGSEA.

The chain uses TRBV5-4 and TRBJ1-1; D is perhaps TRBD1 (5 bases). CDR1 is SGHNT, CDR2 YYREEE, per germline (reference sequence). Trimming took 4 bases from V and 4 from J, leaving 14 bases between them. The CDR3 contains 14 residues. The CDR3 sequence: CASSLDRGTTEAFF. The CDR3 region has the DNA TGTGCCAGCAGCCTGGACCGGGGGACCACTGAAGCTTTCTTT.

The CDR3 here is CASSELASYNEQFF. The CDR3 DNA sequence: TGCGCCAGCAGTGAACTCGCCTCCTACAATGAGCAGTTCTTC. This rearrangement joins TRBV10-2 to TRBJ2-1; D not resolved. This CDR3 has 14 amino acids. Germline V CDR1 and CDR2: WSHSY, SAAADI. The V end lost 3 bases, the J end lost 0 bases, and 6 bases lay between the germline ends.

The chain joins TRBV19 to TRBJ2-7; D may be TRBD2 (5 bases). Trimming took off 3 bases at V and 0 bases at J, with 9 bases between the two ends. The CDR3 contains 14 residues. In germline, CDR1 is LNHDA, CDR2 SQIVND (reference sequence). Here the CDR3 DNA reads TGTGCCAGTAGTATCAGGACTGGCTCCTACGAGCAGTACTTC. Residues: CASSIRTGSYEQYF.

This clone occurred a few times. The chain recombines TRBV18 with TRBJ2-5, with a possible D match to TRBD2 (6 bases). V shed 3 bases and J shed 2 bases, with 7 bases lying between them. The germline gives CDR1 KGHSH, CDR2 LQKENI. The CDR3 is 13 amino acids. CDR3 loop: CASSPAGQETQYF. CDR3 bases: TGTGCCAGCTCACCGGCGGGGCAAGAGACCCAGTACTTC.

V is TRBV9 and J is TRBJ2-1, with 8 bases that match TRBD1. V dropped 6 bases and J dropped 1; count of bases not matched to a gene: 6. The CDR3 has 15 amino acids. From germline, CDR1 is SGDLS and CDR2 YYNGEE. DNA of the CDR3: TGTGCCAGCACCCGCGACAGGGGATCCTACAATGAGCAGTTCTTC. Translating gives CASTRDRGSYNEQFF. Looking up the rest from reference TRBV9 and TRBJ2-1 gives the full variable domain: DSGVTQTPKHLITATGQRVTLRCSPRSGDLSVYWYQQSLDQGLQFLIQYYNGEERAKGNILERFSAQQFPDLHSELNLSSLELGDSALYFCASTRDRGSYNEQFFGPGTRLTVL.

The CDR3 here is CASSLDSRKTPLHF. The CDR3 coding sequence is TGTGCCAGCAGCTTAGACTCGCGGAAGACACCCCTCCACTTT. The chain carries TRBV7-2 and TRBJ1-6; D call uncertain. The CDR3 is made up of 14 amino acids. Trimming shortened V by 1 base and J by 11 bases, and 12 bases separated the two germline ends. Germline assignment: CDR1 SGHTA and CDR2 FQGNSA.

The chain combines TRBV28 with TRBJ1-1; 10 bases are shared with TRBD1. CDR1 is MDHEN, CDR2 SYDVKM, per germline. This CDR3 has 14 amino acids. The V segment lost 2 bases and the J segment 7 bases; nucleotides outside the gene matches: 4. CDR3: CASSLGTGEVEAFF. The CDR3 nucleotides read TGTGCCAGCAGTTTAGGGACAGGGGAGGTTGAAGCTTTCTTT.

DNA for the CDR3: TGTGCCAGCAGCCAGTTTGTCACAGACGGGGAGCTGTTTTTT. It codes for CASSQFVTDGELFF. The chain has TRBV14 and TRBJ2-2, with unresolved D. The V gene's germline CDR1 is SGHDN and CDR2 FVKESK. The CDR3 has 14 residues. With 3 bases removed from V and 7 bases from J, the gap between germline ends came to 12 bases.

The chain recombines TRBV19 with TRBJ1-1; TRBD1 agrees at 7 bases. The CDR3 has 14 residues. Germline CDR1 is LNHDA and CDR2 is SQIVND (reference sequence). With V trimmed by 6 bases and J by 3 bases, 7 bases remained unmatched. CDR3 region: CASSPDRVDTEAFF. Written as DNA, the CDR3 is TGTGCCAGTAGCCCCGACAGGGTGGACACTGAAGCTTTCTTT.

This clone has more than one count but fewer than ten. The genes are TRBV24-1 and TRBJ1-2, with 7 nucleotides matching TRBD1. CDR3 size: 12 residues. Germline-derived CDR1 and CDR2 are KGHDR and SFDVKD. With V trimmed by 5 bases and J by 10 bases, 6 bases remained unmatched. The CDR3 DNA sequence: TGTGCCACCAGTGGCCCGACAGGGCCCTACACCTTC. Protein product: CATSGPTGPYTF.

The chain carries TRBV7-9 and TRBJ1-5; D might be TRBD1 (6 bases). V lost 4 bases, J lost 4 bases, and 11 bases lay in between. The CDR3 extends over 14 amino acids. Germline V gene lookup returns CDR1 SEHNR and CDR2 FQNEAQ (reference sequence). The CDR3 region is CASSYWDTNQPQHF. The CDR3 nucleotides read TGTGCCAGCAGCTATTGGGACACTAATCAGCCCCAGCATTTT.